What follows are 3 T cell receptor beta chains derived from one specimen sequenced in a study of shared clonotypes between healthy human individuals. Sequencing used immunoSEQ multiplex PCR; TCRdb keeps in-frame clones, though not all of them. The table records about 2 million clones, about 95% of them present only once. CD45RO-negative, CCR7-selected cells formed the naive CD8 fraction, which excluded terminally differentiated effector memory CD45RA+ cells. The sequenced sample consisted of naive CD8+ T cells sorted from blood. The receptor set was obtained from a man in his late teens or twenties in good health.

V and J are TRBV6-7 and TRBJ1-1; 8 bases line up with TRBD1. TRBV6-7 counts as an open reading frame of uncertain function. CDR3 size: 14 residues. V lost 6 bases and J lost 2; bases outside the gene matches: 5. The CDR3 bases are TGTGCCAGCAGGCAGGGGGCCGGAAACACTGAAGCTTTCTTT. The encoded protein is CASRQGAGNTEAFF.

This clone was counted a few times. V is TRBV6-5 and J is TRBJ1-2; the D is unclear. Per the germline V gene, CDR1 is MNHEY and CDR2 is SVGAGI. The CDR3 has 12 residues. With 8 bases removed from V and 2 bases from J, the gap between germline ends came to 9 bases. The DNA for the CDR3 is TGTGCCAGCTGTACAACGAACTATGGCTACACCTTC. Its translation is CASCTTNYGYTF.

The genes are TRBV28 and TRBJ2-7; a possible D gene is TRBD2 (5 bases). The CDR3 has 14 amino acids. With 1 base removed from V and 5 bases from J, the gap between germline ends came to 12 bases. The V gene's germline CDR1 is MDHEN and CDR2 SYDVKM. Here the CDR3 reads CASSLYLGVDEQYF. CDR3 nucleotide sequence: TGTGCCAGCAGTTTATATCTGGGAGTGGACGAGCAGTACTTC.